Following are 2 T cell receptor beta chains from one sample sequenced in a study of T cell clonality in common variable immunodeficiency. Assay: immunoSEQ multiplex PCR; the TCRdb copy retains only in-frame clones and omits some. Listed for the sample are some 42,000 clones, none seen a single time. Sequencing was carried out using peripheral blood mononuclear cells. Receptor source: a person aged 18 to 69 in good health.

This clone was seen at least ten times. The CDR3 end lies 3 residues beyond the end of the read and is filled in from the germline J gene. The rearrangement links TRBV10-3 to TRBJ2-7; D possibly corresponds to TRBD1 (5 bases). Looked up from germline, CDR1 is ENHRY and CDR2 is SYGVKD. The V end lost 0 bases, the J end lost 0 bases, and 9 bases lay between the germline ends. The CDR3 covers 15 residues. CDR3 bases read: TGTGCCATCAGTGAGTCGAAGGACATCTCCTACGAG. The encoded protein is CAISESKDISYE. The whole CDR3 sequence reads CAISESKDISYEQYF.

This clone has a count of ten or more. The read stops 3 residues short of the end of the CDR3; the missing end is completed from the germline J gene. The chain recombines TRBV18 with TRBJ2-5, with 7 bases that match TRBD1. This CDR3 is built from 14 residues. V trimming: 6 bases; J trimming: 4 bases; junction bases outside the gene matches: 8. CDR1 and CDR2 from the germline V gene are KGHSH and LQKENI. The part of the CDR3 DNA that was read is TGTGCCAGCTCGCCAAACAGGGGAAGAGAGACC. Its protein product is CASSPNRGRET. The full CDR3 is CASSPNRGRETQYF.